A selection of T cell receptor beta chains follows, all from one sample in a study of T cells in Graves' hyperthyroidism and ophthalmopathy. MiXCR, run by TCRdb on the multiplex PCR reads, gives a single entry per CDR3 protein. The data show approximately 410,000 distinct CDR3 sequences, with about an eighth seen just once and 5% to 6% held by the top ten. The sequenced material came from blood. Receptor source: a woman aged 18-30 years with Graves' hyperthyroidism. CDR3s include the opening cysteine and the closing phenylalanine or tryptophan. A D gene is named only where the DNA matches it firmly. Part of the rows lack a size; the others show once, few, many or a class for expanded clones.

NA	TRBV11-2	TRBD2	TRBJ2-7	TGTGCCAGCAGCTCCCCAGCGGGGAACTACGAGCAGTACTTC	CASSSPAGNYEQYF
many	TRBV4-1	TRBD1	TRBJ1-2	TGCGCCAGCAGCCAAGGGGACAGAACCTATGGCTACACCTTC	CASSQGDRTYGYTF
NA	TRBV7-6	NA	TRBJ2-2	TGTGCCAGCAGCTTAACCGGGATGAACACCGGGGAGCTGTTTTTT	CASSLTGMNTGELFF
many	TRBV7-9	NA	TRBJ2-7	TGTGCCAGTTCGCGGACAGAGATACTCTACGAGCAGTACTTC	CASSRTEILYEQYF
few	TRBV30	NA	TRBJ1-1	TGTGCCCGGAGTGCCGGGGACACTGAAGCTTTCTTT	CARSAGDTEAFF
many	TRBV3-1	NA	TRBJ2-3	TGTGCCAGCAGCCAAGAGGGGGGGCCGGGAGATACGCAGTATTTT	CASSQEGGPGDTQYF
many	TRBV12-3/TRBV12-4	TRBD1	TRBJ2-7	TGTGCCAGCAGTGGGGGACAGGGGGGCGGGACCTACGAGCAGTACTTC	CASSGGQGGGTYEQYF
many	TRBV7-3	TRBD2	TRBJ2-1	TGTGCCAGCAGCTTATCTAATAGCGGGAGAAATGAGCAGTTCTTC	CASSLSNSGRNEQFF
NA	TRBV5-1	NA	TRBJ1-1	TGCGCCAGCAGCCCACTGGAGCAGACTGAAGCTTTCTTT	CASSPLEQTEAFF
few	TRBV24-1	NA	TRBJ1-6	TGTGCCACCAGTGATGGGATACAAAATTCACCCCTCCACTTT	CATSDGIQNSPLHF
few	TRBV27	NA	TRBJ2-1	TGTGCCAGCAGTTTCCCTGTCAGGGATCATGAGCAGTTCTTC	CASSFPVRDHEQFF
many	TRBV7-8	NA	TRBJ2-7	TGTGCCAGCAGCTCTGAGGAGCGGAACTACGAGCAGTACTTC	CASSSEERNYEQYF
NA	TRBV14	NA	TRBJ2-7	TGTGCCAGCAGCCACCTGAGATCCGTATACGAGCAGTACTTC	CASSHLRSVYEQYF
many	TRBV27	TRBD2	TRBJ2-7	TGTGCCAGCAGTTTATCGGGCGGGAGAAACTCCTACGAGCAGTACTTC	CASSLSGGRNSYEQYF
few	TRBV9	NA	TRBJ2-7	TGTGCCAGCAGCGAGGGGGTCGGGGGACATGAGCAGTACTTC	CASSEGVGGHEQYF
NA	TRBV18	NA	TRBJ2-7	TGTGCCAGCTCACCCAACCCACCAAAGACAGCCTACGAGCAGTACTTC	CASSPNPPKTAYEQYF
NA	TRBV20-1	NA	TRBJ1-3	TGCAGTGCCACCGTCTCCAACTCTGGAAACACCATATATTTT	CSATVSNSGNTIYF
many	TRBV30	TRBD2	TRBJ2-3	TGTGCCTGGACTGTGGGGGGGTGGAGCACAGATACGCAGTATTTT	CAWTVGGWSTDTQYF
few	TRBV19	NA	TRBJ2-2	TGTGCCAGTAGTAAGGGCAGGAACACCGGGGAGCTGTTTTTT	CASSKGRNTGELFF
few	TRBV28	NA	TRBJ2-4	TGTGCCAGCAGTTTATTGGCGGCTAGTGTCAAAAACATTCAGTACTTC	CASSLLAASVKNIQYF
many	TRBV30	NA	TRBJ1-3	TGTGCCTGGAAGGATCAAGGAAACACCATATATTTT	CAWKDQGNTIYF
many	TRBV28	NA	TRBJ2-1	TGTGCCAGCAGTTTGGGGGCCTACAATGAGCAGTTCTTC	CASSLGAYNEQFF
few	TRBV19	TRBD2	TRBJ2-1	TGTGCCAGTAGTATTGTATCGGGAGGGCGGGAGGGCAATGAGCAGTTCTTC	CASSIVSGGREGNEQFF
many	TRBV11-2	NA	TRBJ2-7	TGTGCCAGCAGCTTAGCCCCTAGTTACTACGAGCAGTACTTC	CASSLAPSYYEQYF
few	TRBV3-1	NA	TRBJ2-3	TGTGCCAGCAGCCAAGGCGTCGCAGGGACAGATACGCAGTATTTT	CASSQGVAGTDTQYF
NA	TRBV5-6	TRBD2	TRBJ2-3	TGTGCCAGCAGGGGGACTAGCGGGACCCTTGATACGCAGTATTTT	CASRGTSGTLDTQYF
many	TRBV28	TRBD2	TRBJ2-1	TGTGCCAGCAGTTTTAGCGGGAGGGCGTCCTACAATGAGCAGTTCTTC	CASSFSGRASYNEQFF
many	TRBV28	TRBD2	TRBJ2-1	TGTGCCAGCAGTTTGGACAGCGGGAGGTTTCGTTCCTACAATGAGCAGTTCTTC	CASSLDSGRFRSYNEQFF
many	TRBV7-8	NA	TRBJ2-5	TGTGCCAGCAGCCGAGAGACCCAGTACTTC	CASSRETQYF
few	TRBV19	TRBD1	TRBJ1-2	TGTGCCAGTAGTATGAGGCAGGGGGACATCCATGGCTACACCTTC	CASSMRQGDIHGYTF
few	TRBV20-1	TRBD2	TRBJ2-5	TGCAGTGCTTCGGGACTAGCGGGAGTAAATAGTGTGGAGACCCAGTACTTC	CSASGLAGVNSVETQYF
NA	TRBV29-1	NA	TRBJ1-4	TGCAGCGCATCTTTAGCCGTGAGGGGGTCCGAGTCGGAACTGTTTTTT	CSASLAVRGSESELFF
NA	TRBV28	NA	TRBJ1-3	TGTGCCAGCAGGTCTGAAGGAGACACCATATATTTT	CASRSEGDTIYF
many	TRBV2	NA	TRBJ2-7	TGTGCCAGCAACCCAGGAACTTCAAGGCGCGAGCAGTACTTC	CASNPGTSRREQYF
NA	TRBV6-6	TRBD1	TRBJ2-7	TGTGCCAGCAGTTACTCCTCCCCGGGACAGGGAGGAGGCTACGAGCAGTACTTC	CASSYSSPGQGGGYEQYF
many	TRBV9	NA	TRBJ1-4	TGTGCCAGCAGCGTAGCCGCAACTAATGAAAAACTGTTTTTT	CASSVAATNEKLFF
many	TRBV5-6	TRBD1	TRBJ1-1	TGTGCCAGCAGCTTGGTAAAGAGACAGGGGAACACTGAAGCTTTCTTT	CASSLVKRQGNTEAFF
many	TRBV6-2/TRBV6-3	TRBD2	TRBJ2-7	TGTGCCAGCACCCTTAATCGGCGGGAGTCCTCTCTCTACGAGCAGTACTTC	CASTLNRRESSLYEQYF
many	TRBV2	TRBD2	TRBJ2-3	TGTGCCAGCAAGGCGGGGGGTTCAGATACGCAGTATTTT	CASKAGGSDTQYF
NA	TRBV5-1	NA	TRBJ2-3	TGCGCCAGCAGCAGACAGACCTCGAGCACAGATACGCAGTATTTT	CASSRQTSSTDTQYF
many	TRBV30	NA	TRBJ1-5	TGTGCCTGGAGTGTAACCGTGAATCAGCCCCAGCATTTT	CAWSVTVNQPQHF
NA	TRBV20-1	NA	TRBJ2-7	TGCAGTGCTAGCCCGGGACCAAATTACGAGCAGTACTTC	CSASPGPNYEQYF
many	TRBV6-1	NA	TRBJ1-1	TGTGCCAGCTTAGCCCCGATCAACACTGAAGCTTTCTTT	CASLAPINTEAFF